The 8 T cell receptor beta chains given below trace back to one sample, sequenced in a study of cytomegalovirus exposure and HLA in healthy donors. PCR used 60 Vbeta primers and 13 Jbeta primers. Profiled with immunoSEQ multiplex PCR; TCRdb holds only in-frame clones, not every one. Here the sample spans approximately 92,000 clones, just over 70% being singletons. The source material was PBMCs. All receptors come from a man in his sixties in good health and CMV-seronegative.

The rearrangement joins TRBV2 to TRBJ2-5; TRBD2 matches at 11 bases. CDR3 length: 14 amino acids. CDR1 and CDR2 from the germline V gene are SNHLY and FYNNEI. Trimming took 6 bases from V and 3 from J; bases not matched to a gene: 3. This CDR3 reads CASRTTSGEETQYF. Written as DNA, the CDR3 is TGTGCCAGCAGAACGACTAGCGGGGAAGAGACCCAGTACTTC.

The chain has TRBV30 and TRBJ1-1, with 8 bases lining up with TRBD1. Germline CDR1 reads GTSNPN; CDR2 reads SVGIG (reference sequence). V shed 1 base and J 3 bases; nucleotides not matched to a gene: 7. This CDR3 has 15 residues. CDR3 region: CAWSADRGGYTEAFF. In nucleotides, the CDR3 is TGTGCCTGGAGTGCCGACAGGGGTGGGTACACTGAAGCTTTCTTT.

The chain links TRBV28 to TRBJ1-4, with D uncertain. The CDR3 runs 13 residues. The germline CDR1 and CDR2 sequences are MDHEN and SYDVKM. V was pared by 6 bases and J by 2 bases, with 7 bases between. CDR3 loop: CASRRATNEKLFF. In DNA, the CDR3 is TGTGCCAGCAGGCGGGCCACTAATGAAAAACTGTTTTTT.

The rearrangement uses TRBV5-1 and TRBJ1-4; D is perhaps TRBD1 (6 bases). Looked up from germline, CDR1 is SGHRS and CDR2 is YFSETQ. Trimming removed 3 bases at V and 4 bases at J, with 13 bases between. CDR3 length: 15 amino acids. CDR3 region: CASSSRQAINEKLFF. Here the CDR3 DNA reads TGCGCCAGCAGCTCGCGACAGGCGATTAATGAAAAACTGTTTTTT.

This clone was recorded once. The germline gene is not matched at one end of the junction; a read error may be the cause. This rearrangement joins TRBV6-5 to TRBJ2-7; weak D call: TRBD1 (5 bases). Per germline, CDR1 MNHEY and CDR2 SVGAGI. The CDR3 has 14 amino acids. The CDR3 coding sequence is TGTGCCAGCAGCCGGTCTCAAGGGGCCTACGGGCAGTACTTC. Its protein is CASSRSQGAYGQYF.

The rearrangement joins TRBV5-4 to TRBJ2-1, with D possibly matching TRBD2 (5 bases). Germline assignment: CDR1 SGHNT and CDR2 YYREEE (reference sequence). The V gene lost 4 bases and the J gene lost 6 bases, with 17 bases spanning the gap. CDR3 size: 15 residues. The DNA of the CDR3 is TGTGCCAGCAGCCCGGCCGGGCTAGCTGGCAATGAGCAGTTCTTC. Translation gives CASSPAGLAGNEQFF. The full variable domain, its missing parts supplied by reference TRBV5-4 and TRBJ2-1, is ETGVTQSPTHLIKTRGQQVTLRCSSQSGHNTVSWYQQALGQGPQFIFQYYREEENGRGNFPPRFSGLQFPNYSSELNVNALELDDSALYLCASSPAGLAGNEQFFGPGTRLTVL.

The chain has TRBV19 and TRBJ2-5, with 8 bases that match TRBD2. CDR3 length equals 16 residues. CDR1 is LNHDA and CDR2 is SQIVND in the germline V gene (reference sequence). V lost 3 bases and J lost 5; bases outside the gene matches: 11. Here the CDR3 reads CASSISLAGTQETQYF. For the CDR3, the DNA is TGTGCCAGTAGTATCTCCTTAGCGGGGACCCAGGAGACCCAGTACTTC.

In DNA, the CDR3 is TGTGCCAGCACCACACCCCACGGGACACCGAGGAGCAATCAGCCCCAGCATTTT. This encodes CASTTPHGTPRSNQPQHF. V gene TRBV28 combines with J gene TRBJ1-5; TRBD1 might be the D (6 bases). V lost 7 bases, J lost 1 base, and 23 bases lay in between. CDR3 length: 18 residues. CDR1 and CDR2 (germline): MDHEN, SYDVKM.